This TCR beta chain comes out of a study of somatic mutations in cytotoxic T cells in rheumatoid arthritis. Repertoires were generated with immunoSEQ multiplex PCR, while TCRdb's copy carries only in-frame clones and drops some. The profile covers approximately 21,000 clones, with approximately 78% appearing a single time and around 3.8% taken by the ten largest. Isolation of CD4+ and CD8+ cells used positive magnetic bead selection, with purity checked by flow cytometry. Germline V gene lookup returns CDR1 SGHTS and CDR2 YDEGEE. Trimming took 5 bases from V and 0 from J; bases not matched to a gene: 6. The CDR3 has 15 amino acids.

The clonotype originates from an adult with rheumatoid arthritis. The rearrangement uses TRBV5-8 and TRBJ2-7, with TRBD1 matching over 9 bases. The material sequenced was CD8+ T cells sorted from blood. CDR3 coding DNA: TGTGCCAGCAGTTTAAGACAGGGGGGCTCCTACGAGCAGTACTTC. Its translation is CASSLRQGGSYEQYF.